The T cell receptor beta chain described here comes from a study of identical twins. TCRdb called the 5' RACE reads again in MiXCR, with one record for every CDR3 protein. The table includes 500,000 to 600,000 distinct CDR3 sequences, around 20% detected once. This clonotype turned up a few times. Its antigen is still unknown. Overall study findings and caveats: Where out-of-frame alpha sequences were twin-shared, they showed excess low generation probability. Fewer insertions were carried by abundant cord blood beta clonotypes, but none was seen in memory repertoires.

A further study also used this sample, focusing on T cells expressing NK-cell markers. Per that study: HCMV serostatus: seven of eight sequenced donors positive, one negative. Also leading the CD3+CD56-NKG2C+ fraction in a handful of donors were these clonotypes.

This clonotype originated in a woman under 30 in good health. Sequences were obtained from CD4+ T cells sorted from blood.

The CDR3 spells CSVAKSGTGVSEQYF. The CDR3 DNA follows: TGCAGCGTTGCTAAGTCGGGGACGGGAGTCAGCGAGCAGTACTTC. The chain uses TRBV29-1 and TRBJ2-7; TRBD2 might be the D (6 bases). The CDR3 is 15 residues long. V was cut by 4 bases and J by 6 bases, with 22 bases left in between. The germline gives CDR1 SQVTM, CDR2 ANQGSEA.